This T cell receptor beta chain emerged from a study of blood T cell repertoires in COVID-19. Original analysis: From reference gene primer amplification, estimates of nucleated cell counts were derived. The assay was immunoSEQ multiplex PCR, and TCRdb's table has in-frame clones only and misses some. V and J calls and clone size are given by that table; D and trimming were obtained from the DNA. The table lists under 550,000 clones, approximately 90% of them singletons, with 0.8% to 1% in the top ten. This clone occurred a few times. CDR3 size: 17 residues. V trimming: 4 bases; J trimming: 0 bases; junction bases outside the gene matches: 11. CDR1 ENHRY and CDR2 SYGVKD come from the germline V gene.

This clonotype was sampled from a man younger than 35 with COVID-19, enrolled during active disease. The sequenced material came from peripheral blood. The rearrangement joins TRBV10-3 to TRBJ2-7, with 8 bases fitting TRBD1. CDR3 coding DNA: TGTGCCATCAGTGGGCAGGGGGCACACTTAAGCTCCTACGAGCAGTACTTC. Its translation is CAISGQGAHLSSYEQYF.